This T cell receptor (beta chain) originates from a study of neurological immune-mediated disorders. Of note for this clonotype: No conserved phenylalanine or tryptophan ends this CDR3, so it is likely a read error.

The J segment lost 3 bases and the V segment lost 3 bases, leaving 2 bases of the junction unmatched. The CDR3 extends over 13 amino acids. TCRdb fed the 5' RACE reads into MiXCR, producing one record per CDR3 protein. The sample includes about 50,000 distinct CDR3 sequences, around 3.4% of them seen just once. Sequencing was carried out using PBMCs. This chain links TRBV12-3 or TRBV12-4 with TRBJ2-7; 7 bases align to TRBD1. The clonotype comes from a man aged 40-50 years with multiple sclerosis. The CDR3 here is CASSLGDSYEQYN. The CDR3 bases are TGTGCCAGCAGTTTGGGGGACAGCTACGAGCAGTACAAC.